This T cell receptor beta chain was observed in a study of CD8 T cells in ankylosing spondylitis. The V and J ends lost 4 bases and 4 bases respectively, with 12 bases between them. The CDR3 is made up of 14 amino acids. CDR1 SGHVS and CDR2 FQNEAQ come from the germline V gene. TCRdb reprocessed the 5' RACE reads via MiXCR and lists one record per CDR3 protein. The repertoire holds almost 250,000 distinct CDR3 sequences, with approximately 30% as singletons. Remarks on this clonotype: Its specificity is unknown.

Findings and caveats of the study: Significantly higher representation of disease-linked clones was reported for matched ankylosing spondylitis synovial fluid. Earlier literature documents some of the motif variants in reactive arthritis synovial fluid and blood.

The material sequenced was blood, either unsorted or a sorted T cell fraction (not recorded which). The chain joins TRBV7-8 to TRBJ2-3; unclear D gene. This TCR derives from a male donor with ankylosing spondylitis or in good health (not recorded which). The CDR3 here is CASSSASESDTQYF. The CDR3 nucleotides are TGTGCCAGCAGCTCAGCCTCGGAGTCAGATACGCAGTATTTT.